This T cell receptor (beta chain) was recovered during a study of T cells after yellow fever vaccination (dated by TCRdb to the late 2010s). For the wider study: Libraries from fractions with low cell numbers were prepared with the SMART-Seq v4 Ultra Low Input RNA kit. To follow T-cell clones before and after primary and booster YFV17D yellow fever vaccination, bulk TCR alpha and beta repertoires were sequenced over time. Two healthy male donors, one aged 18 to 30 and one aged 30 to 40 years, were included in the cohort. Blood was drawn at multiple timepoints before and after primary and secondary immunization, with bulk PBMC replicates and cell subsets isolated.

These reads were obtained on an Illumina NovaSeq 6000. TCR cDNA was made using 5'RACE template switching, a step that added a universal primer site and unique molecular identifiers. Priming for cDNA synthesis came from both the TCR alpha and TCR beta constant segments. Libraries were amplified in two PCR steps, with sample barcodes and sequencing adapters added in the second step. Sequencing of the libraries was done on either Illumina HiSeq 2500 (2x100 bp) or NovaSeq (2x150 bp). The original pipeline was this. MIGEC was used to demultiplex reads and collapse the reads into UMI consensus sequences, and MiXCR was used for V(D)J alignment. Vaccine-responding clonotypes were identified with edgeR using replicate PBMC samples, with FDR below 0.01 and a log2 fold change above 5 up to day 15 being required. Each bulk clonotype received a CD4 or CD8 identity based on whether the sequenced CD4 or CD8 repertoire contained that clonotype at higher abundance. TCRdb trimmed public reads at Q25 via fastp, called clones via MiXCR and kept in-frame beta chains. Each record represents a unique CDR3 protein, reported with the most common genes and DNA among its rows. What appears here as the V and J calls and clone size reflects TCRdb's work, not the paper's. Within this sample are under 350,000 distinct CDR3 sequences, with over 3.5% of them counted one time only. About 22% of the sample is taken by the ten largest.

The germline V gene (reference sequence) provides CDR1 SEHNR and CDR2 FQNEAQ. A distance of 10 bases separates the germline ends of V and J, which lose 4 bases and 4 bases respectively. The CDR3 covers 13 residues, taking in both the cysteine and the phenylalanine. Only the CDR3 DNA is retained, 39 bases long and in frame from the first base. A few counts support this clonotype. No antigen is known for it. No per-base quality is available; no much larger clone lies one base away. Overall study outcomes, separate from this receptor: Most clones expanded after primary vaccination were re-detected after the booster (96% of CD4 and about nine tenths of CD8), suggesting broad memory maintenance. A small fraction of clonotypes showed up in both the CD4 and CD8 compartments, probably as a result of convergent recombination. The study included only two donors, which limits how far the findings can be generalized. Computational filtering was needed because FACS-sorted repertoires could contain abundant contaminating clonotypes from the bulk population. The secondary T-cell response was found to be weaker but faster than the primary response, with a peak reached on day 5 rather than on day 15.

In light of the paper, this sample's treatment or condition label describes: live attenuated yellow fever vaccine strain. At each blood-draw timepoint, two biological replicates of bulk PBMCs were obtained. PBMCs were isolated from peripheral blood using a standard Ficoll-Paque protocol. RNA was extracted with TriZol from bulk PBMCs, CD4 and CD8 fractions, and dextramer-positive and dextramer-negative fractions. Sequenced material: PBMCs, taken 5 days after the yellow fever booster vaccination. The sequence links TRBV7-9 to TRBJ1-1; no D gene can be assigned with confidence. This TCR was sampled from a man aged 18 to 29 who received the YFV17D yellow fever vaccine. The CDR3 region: CASSSSSVTEAFF. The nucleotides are TGTGCCAGCAGCTCCAGTAGTGTCACTGAAGCTTTCTTT.